These 11 T cell receptor beta chains were sequenced from one sample in a study of response to subunit inactivated influenza vaccine. TCRdb independently ran MiXCR on the RT-PCR reads; one entry per CDR3 protein. This table has about 540,000 distinct CDR3 sequences, less than 25% appearing once. These data were also filed under a second study, of T cells expressing NK-cell markers. As reported in that work: Libraries used 5'RACE template switching adding universal primer site and UMIs.

The source was CD4+ T cells sorted from PBMCs, collected about 13 days after vaccination. The receptors come from a man aged 50 to 59 who received an inactivated influenza vaccine.

The chain has TRBV4-2 and TRBJ2-5; 7 bases align to TRBD1. The CDR3 has 16 residues. Germline CDR1 LGHNA, CDR2 YNFKEQ. With 1 base clipped from V and 3 bases from J, the junction kept 8 bases outside the gene matches. The CDR3 loop is CASSQGRQGRKETQYF. CDR3 nucleotide sequence: TGTGCCAGCAGCCAAGGGCGACAGGGACGTAAAGAGACCCAGTACTTC.

The chain recombines TRBV12-3 or TRBV12-4 with TRBJ2-7; 10 nucleotides agree with TRBD1. V trimming: 3 bases; J trimming: 7 bases; junction bases outside the gene matches: 6. This CDR3 region has 14 residues. Written as DNA, the CDR3 is TGTGCCAGCAGTTTGGGACAGGGGAGTCTAGAGCAGTACTTC. As protein: CASSLGQGSLEQYF.

As regards this clonotype: Compared with germline, one end of the junction differs, possibly owing to a read error. The V and J genes are TRBV18 and TRBJ2-1, with D unresolved. This CDR3 region has 14 residues. Germline assignment: CDR1 KGHSH and CDR2 LQKENI. The CDR3 reads CASSPPVTSRAPVF. Written as DNA, the CDR3 is TGTGCCAGCTCACCACCGGTAACGTCTAGGGCCCCAGTCTTC.

This clonotype came up a few times. The V gene is TRBV7-2, the J gene TRBJ1-1, with D hard to call. Trimming removed 4 bases from V and 5 bases from J, with 14 bases in between. The germline gives CDR1 SGHTA, CDR2 FQGNSA. The CDR3 runs to 14 residues. The chain's CDR3 is CASSSRSRGTEAFF. For the CDR3, the DNA is TGTGCCAGCAGCTCCAGGTCCCGGGGAACTGAAGCTTTCTTT.

This clonotype has a handful of counts. The genes are TRBV15 and TRBJ2-5; TRBD1 matches 9 bases. The CDR3 totals 15 residues. Per the germline V gene, CDR1 is LNHNV and CDR2 is YYDKDF (reference sequence). V was pared by 2 bases and J by 4 bases, with 5 bases of the junction left unmatched. The CDR3 DNA is TGTGCCACCAGCAGACGGGACAGGGAGGTAGAGACCCAGTACTTC. This encodes CATSRRDREVETQYF.

This clonotype has only a few counts. The junction differs from germline at one of its ends, possibly a read error. The chain employs TRBV7-2 and TRBJ1-1; D unclear. This CDR3 region has 13 residues. CDR1 is SGHTA, CDR2 FQGNSA, per germline. The CDR3 reads CASSLAPETGFYF. The CDR3 DNA sequence: TGTGCCAGCAGCTTAGCTCCGGAAACTGGCTTCTATTTT.

The gene calls are TRBV27 and TRBJ2-5; 12 bases align to TRBD2. The CDR3 totals 14 residues. The V segment lost 6 bases and the J segment 4 bases; nucleotides outside the gene matches: 3. Germline V gives CDR1 MNHEY, CDR2 SMNVEV (reference sequence). CDR3 amino acids: CASRVLAGGETQYF. For the CDR3, the DNA is TGTGCCAGCAGGGTACTAGCGGGAGGAGAGACCCAGTACTTC.

This clonotype appeared a few times. The chain has TRBV29-1 and TRBJ2-1; D call uncertain. This CDR3 is 14 amino acids long. V lost 4 bases and J 5 bases, leaving 15 bases between the germline ends. Germline lookup yields CDR1 SQVTM and CDR2 ANQGSEA. In nucleotides, the CDR3 is TGCAGCGTTGGGTCGCGATTGGGTCACAATGAGCAGTTCTTC. Translated, it gives CSVGSRLGHNEQFF.

In its sample, this clonotype was seen a few times. CDR3 bases: TGCGCCAGCAGCTCGCCCCTGGGACAGGGTACCGGGGAGCTGTTTTTT. This translates into CASSSPLGQGTGELFF. The rearrangement uses TRBV5-1 and TRBJ2-2; TRBD1 matches 9 bases. Germline values: CDR1 SGHRS, CDR2 YFSETQ. The CDR3 has 16 amino acids. With 3 bases clipped from V and 5 bases from J, the junction kept 8 bases outside the gene matches.

This clonotype turned up a few times. The CDR3 protein is CSVGAGSDTQYF. In nucleotides, the CDR3 is TGCAGCGTTGGTGCGGGTTCCGATACGCAGTATTTT. The gene calls are TRBV29-1 and TRBJ2-3, with D possibly matching TRBD2 (5 bases). The CDR3 totals 12 residues. Germline lookup yields CDR1 SQVTM and CDR2 ANQGSEA. The V and J ends lost 4 bases and 6 bases respectively, with 11 bases between them.

There are a few counts of this clonotype. This rearrangement joins TRBV7-2 to TRBJ2-3, with 8 nucleotides matching TRBD2. In germline, CDR1 is SGHTA, CDR2 FQGNSA. Trimming took 4 bases from V and 3 from J; bases not matched to a gene: 6. The CDR3 spans 15 residues. CDR3 sequence (DNA): TGTGCCAGCAGCTCCCCCGGGGGGGCGACAGATACGCAGTATTTT. It codes for CASSSPGGATDTQYF.